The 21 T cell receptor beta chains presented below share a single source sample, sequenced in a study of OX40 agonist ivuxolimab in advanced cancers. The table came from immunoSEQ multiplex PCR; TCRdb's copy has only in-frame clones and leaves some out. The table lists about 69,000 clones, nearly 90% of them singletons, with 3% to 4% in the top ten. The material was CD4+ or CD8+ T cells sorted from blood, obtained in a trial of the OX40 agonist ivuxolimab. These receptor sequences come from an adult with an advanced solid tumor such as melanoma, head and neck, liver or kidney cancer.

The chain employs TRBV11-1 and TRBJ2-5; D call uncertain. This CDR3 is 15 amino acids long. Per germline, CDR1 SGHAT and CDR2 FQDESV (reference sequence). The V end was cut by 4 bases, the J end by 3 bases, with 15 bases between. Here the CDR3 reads CASSSSHGLKETQYF. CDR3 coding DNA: TGTGCCAGCAGCTCCTCCCATGGCTTAAAAGAGACCCAGTACTTC. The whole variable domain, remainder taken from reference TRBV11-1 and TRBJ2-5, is EAEVAQSPRYKITEKSQAVAFWCDPISGHATLYWYRQILGQGPELLVQFQDESVVDDSQLPKDRFSAERLKGVDSTLKIQPAELGDSAMYLCASSSSHGLKETQYFGPGTRLLVL.

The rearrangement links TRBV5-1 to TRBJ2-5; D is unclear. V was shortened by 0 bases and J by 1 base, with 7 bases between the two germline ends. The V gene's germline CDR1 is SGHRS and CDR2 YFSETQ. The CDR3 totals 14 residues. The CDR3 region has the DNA TGCGCCAGCAGCTTGGGAGTAGCCCAAGAGACCCAGTACTTC. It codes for CASSLGVAQETQYF.

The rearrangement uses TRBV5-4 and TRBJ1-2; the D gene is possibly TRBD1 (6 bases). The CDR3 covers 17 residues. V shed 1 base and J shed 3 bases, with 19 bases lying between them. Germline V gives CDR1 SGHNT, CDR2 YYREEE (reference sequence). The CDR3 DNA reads TGTGCCAGCAGCTTGTTTCGTGGGGGGGCGCGGGACTATGGCTACACCTTC. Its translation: CASSLFRGGARDYGYTF.

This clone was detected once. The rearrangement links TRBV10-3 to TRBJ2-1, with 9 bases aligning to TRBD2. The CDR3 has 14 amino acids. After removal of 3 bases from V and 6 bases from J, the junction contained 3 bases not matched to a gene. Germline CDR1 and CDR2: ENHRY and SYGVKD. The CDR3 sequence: CAISELTSGNEQFF. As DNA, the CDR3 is TGTGCCATCAGTGAATTGACTAGCGGCAATGAGCAGTTCTTC.

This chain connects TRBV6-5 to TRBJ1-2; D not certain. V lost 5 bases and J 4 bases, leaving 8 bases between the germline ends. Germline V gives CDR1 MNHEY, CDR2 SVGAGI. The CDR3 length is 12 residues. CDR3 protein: CASSAQSYGYTF. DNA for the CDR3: TGTGCCAGCAGTGCCCAGTCCTATGGCTACACCTTC.

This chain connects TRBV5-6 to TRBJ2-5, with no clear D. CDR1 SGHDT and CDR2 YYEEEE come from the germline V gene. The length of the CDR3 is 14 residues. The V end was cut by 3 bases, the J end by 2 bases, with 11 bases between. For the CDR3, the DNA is TGTGCCAGCAGCTACGGCGGCCTTCAAGAGACCCAGTACTTC. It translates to CASSYGGLQETQYF.

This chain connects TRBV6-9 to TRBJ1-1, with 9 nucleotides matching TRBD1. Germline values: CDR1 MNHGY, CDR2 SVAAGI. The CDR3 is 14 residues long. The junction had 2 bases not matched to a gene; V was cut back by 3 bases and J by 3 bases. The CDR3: CASSYGDRDTEAFF. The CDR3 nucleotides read TGTGCCAGCAGTTACGGGGACAGGGACACTGAAGCTTTCTTT.

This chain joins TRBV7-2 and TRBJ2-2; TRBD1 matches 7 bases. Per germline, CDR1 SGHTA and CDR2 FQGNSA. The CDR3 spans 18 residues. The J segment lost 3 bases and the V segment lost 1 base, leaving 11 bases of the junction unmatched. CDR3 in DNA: TGTGCCAGCAGCTTAGATCCCTATATAGGGACAGACACCGGGGAGCTGTTTTTT. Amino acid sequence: CASSLDPYIGTDTGELFF.

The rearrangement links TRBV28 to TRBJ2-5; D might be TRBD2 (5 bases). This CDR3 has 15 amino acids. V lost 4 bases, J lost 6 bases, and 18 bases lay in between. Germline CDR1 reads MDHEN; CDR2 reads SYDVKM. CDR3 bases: TGTGCCAGCAGTTCCCCCCGGGGTGGGTTACAGACCCAGTACTTC. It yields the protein CASSSPRGGLQTQYF. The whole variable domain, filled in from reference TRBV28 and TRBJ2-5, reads DVKVTQSSRYLVKRTGEKVFLECVQDMDHENMFWYRQDPGLGLRLIYFSYDVKMKEKGDIPEGYSVSREKKERFSLILESASTNQTSMYLCASSSPRGGLQTQYFGPGTRLLVL.

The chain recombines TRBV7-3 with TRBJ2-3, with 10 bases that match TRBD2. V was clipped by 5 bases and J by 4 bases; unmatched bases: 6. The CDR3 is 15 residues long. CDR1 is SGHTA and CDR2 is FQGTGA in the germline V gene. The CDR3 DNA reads TGTGCCAGCAGCCGAGCGGGAGGGCCCTCAGATACGCAGTATTTT. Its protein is CASSRAGGPSDTQYF.

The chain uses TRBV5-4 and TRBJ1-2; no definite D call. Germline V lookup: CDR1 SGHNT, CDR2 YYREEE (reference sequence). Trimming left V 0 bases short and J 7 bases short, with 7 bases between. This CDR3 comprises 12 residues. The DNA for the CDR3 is TGTGCCAGCAGCTTGGGCCCCCGTGGCTACACCTTC. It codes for CASSLGPRGYTF.

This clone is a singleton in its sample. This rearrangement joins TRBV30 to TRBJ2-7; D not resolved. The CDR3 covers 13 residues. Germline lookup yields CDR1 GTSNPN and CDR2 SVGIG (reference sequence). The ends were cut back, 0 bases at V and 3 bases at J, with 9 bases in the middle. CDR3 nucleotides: TGTGCCTGGAGTGTATACCCACTCTACGAGCAGTACTTC. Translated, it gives CAWSVYPLYEQYF.

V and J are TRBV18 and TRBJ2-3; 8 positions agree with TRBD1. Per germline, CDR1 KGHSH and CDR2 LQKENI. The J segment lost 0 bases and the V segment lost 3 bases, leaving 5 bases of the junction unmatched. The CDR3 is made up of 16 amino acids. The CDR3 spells CASSPRQGASTDTQYF. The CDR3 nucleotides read TGTGCCAGCTCACCGAGGCAGGGGGCGAGCACAGATACGCAGTATTTT.

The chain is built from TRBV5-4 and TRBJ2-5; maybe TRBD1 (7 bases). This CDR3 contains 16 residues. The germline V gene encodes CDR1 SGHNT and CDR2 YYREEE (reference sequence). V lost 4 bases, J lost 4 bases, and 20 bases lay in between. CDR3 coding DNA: TGTGCCAGCAGCCCGGGGGCACAGGGGATGCCAGAGACCCAGTACTTC. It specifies CASSPGAQGMPETQYF.

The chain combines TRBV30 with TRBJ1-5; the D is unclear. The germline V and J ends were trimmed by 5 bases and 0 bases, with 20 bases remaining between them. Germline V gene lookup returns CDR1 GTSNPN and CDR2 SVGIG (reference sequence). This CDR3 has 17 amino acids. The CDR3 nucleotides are TGTGCCTGGGGTGATCCGCGGGGATGGAATAGCAATCAGCCCCAGCATTTT. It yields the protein CAWGDPRGWNSNQPQHF.

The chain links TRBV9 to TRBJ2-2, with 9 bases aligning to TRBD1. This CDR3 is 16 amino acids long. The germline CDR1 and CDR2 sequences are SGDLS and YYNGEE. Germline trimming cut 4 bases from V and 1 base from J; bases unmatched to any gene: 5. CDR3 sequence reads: CASSPQGQGNTGELFF. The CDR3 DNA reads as TGTGCCAGCAGCCCTCAGGGACAGGGGAACACCGGGGAGCTGTTTTTT.

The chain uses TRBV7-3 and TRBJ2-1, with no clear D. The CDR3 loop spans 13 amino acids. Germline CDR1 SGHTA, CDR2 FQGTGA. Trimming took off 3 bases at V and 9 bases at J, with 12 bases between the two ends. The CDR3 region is CASSLNLSPEQFF. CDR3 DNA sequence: TGTGCCAGCAGCTTGAATCTGTCCCCTGAGCAGTTCTTC. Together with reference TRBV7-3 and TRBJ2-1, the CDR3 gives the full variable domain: GAGVSQTPSNKVTEKGKYVELRCDPISGHTALYWYRQSLGQGPEFLIYFQGTGAADDSGLPNDRFFAVRPEGSVSTLKIQRTERGDSAVYLCASSLNLSPEQFFGPGTRLTVL.

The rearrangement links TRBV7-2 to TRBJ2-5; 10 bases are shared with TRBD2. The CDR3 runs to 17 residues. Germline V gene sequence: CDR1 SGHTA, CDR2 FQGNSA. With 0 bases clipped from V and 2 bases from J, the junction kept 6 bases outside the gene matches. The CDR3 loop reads CASSLAPSGSGQETQYF. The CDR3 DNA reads TGTGCCAGCAGCTTAGCTCCTAGCGGGAGTGGGCAAGAGACCCAGTACTTC.

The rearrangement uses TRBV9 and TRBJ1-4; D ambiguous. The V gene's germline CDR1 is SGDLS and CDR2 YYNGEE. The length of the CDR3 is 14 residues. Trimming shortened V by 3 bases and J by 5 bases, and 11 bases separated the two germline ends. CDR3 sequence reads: CASSAGGSNEKLFF. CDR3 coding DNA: TGTGCCAGCAGCGCCGGAGGGTCGAATGAAAAACTGTTTTTT.

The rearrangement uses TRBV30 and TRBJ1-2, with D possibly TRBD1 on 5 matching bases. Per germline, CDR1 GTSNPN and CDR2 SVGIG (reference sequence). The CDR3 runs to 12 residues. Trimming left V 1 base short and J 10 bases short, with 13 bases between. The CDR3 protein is CAWSAGAPVYTF. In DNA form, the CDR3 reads TGTGCCTGGAGTGCCGGGGCCCCAGTCTACACCTTC.

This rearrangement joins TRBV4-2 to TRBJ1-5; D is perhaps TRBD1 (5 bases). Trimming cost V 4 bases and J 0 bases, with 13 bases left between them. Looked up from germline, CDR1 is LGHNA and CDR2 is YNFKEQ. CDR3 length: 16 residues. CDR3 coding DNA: TGTGCCAGCAGCCGATCGAAACAGGATAGCAATCAGCCCCAGCATTTT. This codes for CASSRSKQDSNQPQHF.